This T cell receptor (beta chain) was sequenced for a study of blood T cell repertoires in COVID-19. In the study overall: The analysed material was cDNA or gDNA that came from T cells, B-cell-depleted T cells, or PBMCs.

Per the study methods: Researchers report that nucleated cell counts were estimated from reference gene primer amplification. Measured with immunoSEQ multiplex PCR; TCRdb has only the in-frame clones, and not every one. The V and J calls and clone size come from that table; D and trimming were worked out from the DNA. The sample records just over 150,000 clones, about 93% being singletons. Trimming took 6 bases from V and 8 from J, leaving 16 bases between them. This CDR3 is 13 amino acids long. This TCR was sampled from a woman aged 45 to 65 with acute or convalescent COVID-19. The chain uses TRBV12-3 or TRBV12-4 and TRBJ1-2, with a tentative D call TRBD1 (6 bases). Sequencing was carried out using peripheral blood. For the CDR3, the DNA is TGTGCCAGCAGCCCTAGACAGGACCAAGGCTACACCTTC. This gives the protein CASSPRQDQGYTF.